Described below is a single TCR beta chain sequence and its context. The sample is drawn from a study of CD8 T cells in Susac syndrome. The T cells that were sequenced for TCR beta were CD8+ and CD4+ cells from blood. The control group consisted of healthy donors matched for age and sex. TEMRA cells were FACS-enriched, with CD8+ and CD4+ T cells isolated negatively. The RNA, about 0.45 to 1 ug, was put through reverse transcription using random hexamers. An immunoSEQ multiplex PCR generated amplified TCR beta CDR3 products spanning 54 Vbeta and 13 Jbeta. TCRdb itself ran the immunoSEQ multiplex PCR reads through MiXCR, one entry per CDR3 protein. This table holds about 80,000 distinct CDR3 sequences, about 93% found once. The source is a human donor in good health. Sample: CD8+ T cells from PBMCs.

This CDR3 is CASSKPRGTSNNEQFF. The CDR3 DNA sequence: TGTGCCAGCAGCAAACCGCGGGGGACGAGCAACAATGAGCAGTTCTTC. The rearrangement uses TRBV7-6 and TRBJ2-1, with 7 bases matching TRBD2. This CDR3 region has 16 residues. CDR1 and CDR2 (germline): SGHVS, FNYEAQ. Trimming at V came to 5 bases and at J to 5 bases, leaving 12 bases not matched to a gene.